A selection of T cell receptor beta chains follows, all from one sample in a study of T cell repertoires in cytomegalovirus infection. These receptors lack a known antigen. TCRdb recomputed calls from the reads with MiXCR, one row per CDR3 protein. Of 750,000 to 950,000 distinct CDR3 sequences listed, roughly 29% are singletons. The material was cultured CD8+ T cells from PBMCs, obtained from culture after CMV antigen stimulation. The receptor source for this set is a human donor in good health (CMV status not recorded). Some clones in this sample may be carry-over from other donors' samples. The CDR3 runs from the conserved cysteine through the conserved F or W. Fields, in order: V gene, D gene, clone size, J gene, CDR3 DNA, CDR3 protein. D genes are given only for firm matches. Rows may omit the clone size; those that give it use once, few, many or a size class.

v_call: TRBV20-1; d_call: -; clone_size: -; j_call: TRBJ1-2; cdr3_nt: TGCAGTGCGCTGGACACCGCCAACTATGGCTACACCTTC; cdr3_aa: CSALDTANYGYTF
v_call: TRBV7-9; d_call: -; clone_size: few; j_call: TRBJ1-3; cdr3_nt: TGTGCCAGCAGCCCTGAAGTTGGAAACACCATATATTTT; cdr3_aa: CASSPEVGNTIYF
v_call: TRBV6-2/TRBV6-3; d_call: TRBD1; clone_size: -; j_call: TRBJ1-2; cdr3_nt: TGTGCCAGCAGTAGCCGGGACAGCGTTAACTATGGCTACACCTTC; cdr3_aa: CASSSRDSVNYGYTF
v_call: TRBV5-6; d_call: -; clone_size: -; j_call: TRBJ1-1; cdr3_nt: TGTGCCAGCAGCCCGGGGACACGGCGTAACACTGAAGCTTTCTTT; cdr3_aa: CASSPGTRRNTEAFF
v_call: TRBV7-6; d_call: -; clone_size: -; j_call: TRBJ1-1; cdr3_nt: TGTGCCAGCAGCTTAATATCTGGGCTGCGGGGGAACACTGAAGCTTTCTTT; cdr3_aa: CASSLISGLRGNTEAFF
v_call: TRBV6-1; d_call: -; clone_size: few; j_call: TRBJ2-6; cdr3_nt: TGTGCCAGCACGTATAGGGGCTCTGGGGCCAACGTCCTGACTTTC; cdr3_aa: CASTYRGSGANVLTF
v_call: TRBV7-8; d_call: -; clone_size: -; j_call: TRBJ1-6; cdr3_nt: TGTGCCAGCAGCCCATGGACCGACGGCGGTTCACCCCTCCACTTT; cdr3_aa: CASSPWTDGGSPLHF
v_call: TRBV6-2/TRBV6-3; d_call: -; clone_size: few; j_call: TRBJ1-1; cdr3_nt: TGTGCCAGCAGTTACGTTGGGGGTCTGAACACTGAAGCTTTCTTT; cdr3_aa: CASSYVGGLNTEAFF
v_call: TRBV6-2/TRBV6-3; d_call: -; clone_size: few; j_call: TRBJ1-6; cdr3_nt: TGTGCCAGCAGTTACCTCGACATCAATTCACCCCTCCACTTT; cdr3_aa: CASSYLDINSPLHF
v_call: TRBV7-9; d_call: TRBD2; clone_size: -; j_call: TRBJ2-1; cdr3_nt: TGTGCCAGCAGCCCCCCGGGGAGCGGGGGCAAGAATGAGCAGTTCTTC; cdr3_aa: CASSPPGSGGKNEQFF
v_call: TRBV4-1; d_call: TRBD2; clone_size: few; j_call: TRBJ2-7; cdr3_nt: TGCGCCAGCAGCCAAGGGGGACTAGCGGGGTTCAGGGCCTACGAGCAGTACTTC; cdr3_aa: CASSQGGLAGFRAYEQYF